Sequencing of this T cell receptor beta chain was carried out in a study of radiation and T cells in renal cell carcinoma. Worth noting for this clone: Its antigen is still unknown.

This CDR3 contains 11 residues. Germline CDR1 and CDR2: SGHTA and FQGNSA. Trimming took 4 bases from V and 3 from J, leaving 4 bases between them. Assay used: immunoSEQ multiplex PCR; TCRdb lists only in-frame clones, some missing. Of 85,000 to 100,000 clones listed, roughly 90% were seen once; the top ten hold roughly 8%. Overall study results and limits: Without pretreatment biopsies, baseline tumor clonotype presence was undetermined. From baseline, blood top tumor clonotypes peaked at 2 weeks post-radiation.

Documented time point: baseline pretreatment blood. The treatment was: 15 Gy SBRT to primary tumor, nephrectomy 4 weeks later. Serial blood draws occurred at baseline and 2 and 4 weeks post-SBRT. The chain is built from TRBV7-2 and TRBJ2-7; D call uncertain. This TCR came from a man aged 45-60 years with renal cell carcinoma. The source was blood, collected from a patient whose treatment included radiotherapy and nephrectomy. As DNA, the CDR3 is TGTGCCAGCAGCTCCATCTACGAGCAGTACTTC. Protein product: CASSSIYEQYF.